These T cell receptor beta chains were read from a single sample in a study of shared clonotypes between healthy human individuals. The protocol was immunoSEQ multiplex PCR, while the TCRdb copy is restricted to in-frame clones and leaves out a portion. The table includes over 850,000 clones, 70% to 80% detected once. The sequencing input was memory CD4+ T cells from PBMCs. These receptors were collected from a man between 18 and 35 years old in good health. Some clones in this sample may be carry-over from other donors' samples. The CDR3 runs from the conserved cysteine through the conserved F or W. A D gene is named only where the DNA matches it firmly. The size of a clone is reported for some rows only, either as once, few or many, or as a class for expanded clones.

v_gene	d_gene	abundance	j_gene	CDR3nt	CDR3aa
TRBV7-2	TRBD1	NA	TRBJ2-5	TGTGCCAGCAGCCCCAGGGGGCAGGGGACCCAGTACTTC	CASSPRGQGTQYF
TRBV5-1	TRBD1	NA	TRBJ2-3	TGCGCCAGCAGCTCCCAGGGGGACACAGATACGCAGTATTTT	CASSSQGDTDTQYF
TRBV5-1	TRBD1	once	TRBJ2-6	TGCGCCAGCGGGAACAGGGGTATTGGGGCCAACGTCCTGACTTTC	CASGNRGIGANVLTF
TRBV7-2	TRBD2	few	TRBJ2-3	TGTGCCAGCAGCTTAGTACTAGCGGGAGGAAAAGATACGCAGTATTTT	CASSLVLAGGKDTQYF
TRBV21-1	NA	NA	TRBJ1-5	TGTGCCAGCAGCCCCGACGGGGGACAGGGCGAGCATTTT	CASSPDGGQGEHF
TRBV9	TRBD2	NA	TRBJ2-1	TGTGCCAGCAGCGTAGGGGGAGGGGCCACCTCCTACAATGAGCAGTTCTTC	CASSVGGGATSYNEQFF
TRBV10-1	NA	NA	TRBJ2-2	TGCGCCAGCAGGCCCGAGGGGACCGGGGAGCTGTTTTTT	CASRPEGTGELFF
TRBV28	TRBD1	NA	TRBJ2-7	TGTGCCAGCAGCTCCCCCGGGACAGTCCCCTACGAGCAGTACTTC	CASSSPGTVPYEQYF
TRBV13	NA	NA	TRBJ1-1	TGTGCCAGCAGCGACCGGGACACTGGCCGGAACACTGAAGCTTTCTTT	CASSDRDTGRNTEAFF
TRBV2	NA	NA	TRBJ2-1	TGTGCCAGCAGTGACTTCTTGGGGCTAGATTCCTACAATGAGCAGTTCTTC	CASSDFLGLDSYNEQFF
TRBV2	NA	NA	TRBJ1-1	TGTGCCAGCAAAACAGGGAGATTAGGCACTGAAGCTTTCTTT	CASKTGRLGTEAFF
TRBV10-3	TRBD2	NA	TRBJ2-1	TGTGCCATCAGTGAGGTAGCGGGAAATGAGCAGTTCTTC	CAISEVAGNEQFF
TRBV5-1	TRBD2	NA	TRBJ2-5	TGCGCCAGCAGCACCACGACTAGCGGGAGGTCGGGGGAGACCCAGTACTTC	CASSTTTSGRSGETQYF
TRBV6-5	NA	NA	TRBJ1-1	TGTGCCAGTCGAGATGACGGTAACACTGAAGCTTTCTTT	CASRDDGNTEAFF
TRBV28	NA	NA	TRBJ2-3	TGTGCCAGCAGTCACGGGGTTACCCTTAGCACAGATACGCAGTATTTT	CASSHGVTLSTDTQYF
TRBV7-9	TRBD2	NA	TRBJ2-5	TGTGCCAGCAGCCCTATGGGAAGCGGGAGAGTCCTAGAGACCCAGTACTTC	CASSPMGSGRVLETQYF
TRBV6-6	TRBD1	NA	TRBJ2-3	TGTGCCAGCAGGGGGACAGGAAGCACAACAGATACGCAGTATTTT	CASRGTGSTTDTQYF
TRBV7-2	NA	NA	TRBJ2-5	TGTGCCAGCAGCCCCTCCTGGGGCGAGACCCAGTACTTC	CASSPSWGETQYF
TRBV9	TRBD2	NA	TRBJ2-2	TGTGCCAGCAGCGTAGCCTCTAGCGGGTTGAACACCGGGGAGCTGTTTTTT	CASSVASSGLNTGELFF
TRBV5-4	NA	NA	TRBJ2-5	TGTGCCAGCAGCTCCGGAGGGGCTCCTGAGACCCAGTACTTC	CASSSGGAPETQYF
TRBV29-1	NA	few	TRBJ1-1	TGCAGCGTTGTCTCCACGGCAGGGTGGAACACTGAAGCTTTCTTT	CSVVSTAGWNTEAFF
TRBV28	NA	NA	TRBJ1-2	TGTGCCAGCAGCCCCTACGGGGCGAACTATGGCTACACCTTC	CASSPYGANYGYTF
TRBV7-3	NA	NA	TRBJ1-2	TGTGCCAGCAGCTTAACGGGACCCAGGAGGGGCTACTATGGCTACACCTTC	CASSLTGPRRGYYGYTF
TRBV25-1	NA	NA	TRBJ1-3	TGTGCCAGGGGGGGAACCTTAAGATCCGGAAACACCATATATTTT	CARGGTLRSGNTIYF
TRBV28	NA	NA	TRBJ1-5	TGTGCCAGCCAAGACAGGTGGCAGAATCAGCCCCAGCATTTT	CASQDRWQNQPQHF
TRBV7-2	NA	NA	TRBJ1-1	TGTGCCAGCAGCTTAGGTGGGGGCGTGAACACTGAAGCTTTCTTT	CASSLGGGVNTEAFF
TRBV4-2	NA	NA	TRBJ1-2	TGTGCCAGCAGCCAAGGTGGAGGGGAAGGAAAAAACTATGGCTACACCTTC	CASSQGGGEGKNYGYTF
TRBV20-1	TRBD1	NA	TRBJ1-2	TGCAGTGCAGGGAGGGACAGCCGGTCTACCTTC	CSAGRDSRSTF
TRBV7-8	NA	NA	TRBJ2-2	TGTGCCAGCAGCTTAAGGGACCTTTCCACCGGGGAGCTGTTTTTT	CASSLRDLSTGELFF
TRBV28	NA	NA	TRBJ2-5	TGTGCCAGCAGACAGGGTGGGGAGACCCAGTACTTC	CASRQGGETQYF
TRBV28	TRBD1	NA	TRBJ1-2	TGTGCCAGCAGACATGACAGGGACTATGGCTACACCTTC	CASRHDRDYGYTF
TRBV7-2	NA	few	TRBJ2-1	TGTGCCAGCAGCCCAACTACGTATGAGCAGTTCTTC	CASSPTTYEQFF
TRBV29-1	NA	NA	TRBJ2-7	TGCAGCGTTGCTGCAGAATGGTCTGGCGAGCAGTACTTC	CSVAAEWSGEQYF
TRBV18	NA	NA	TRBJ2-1	TGTGCCAGCTCATCCCCGACGGATGAGCAGTTCTTC	CASSSPTDEQFF
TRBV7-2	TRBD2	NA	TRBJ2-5	TGTGCCAGCAGCTTAGGGGCGGGAGTCCAAGAGACCCAGTACTTC	CASSLGAGVQETQYF
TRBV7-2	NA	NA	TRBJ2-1	TGTGCCAGCAGCTTAAGTGCTGAGCAGTTCTTC	CASSLSAEQFF
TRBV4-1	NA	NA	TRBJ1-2	TGCGCCAGCAGCCAAGGGCTCCGGCAGGGCCTAGGAGGCTACACCTTC	CASSQGLRQGLGGYTF
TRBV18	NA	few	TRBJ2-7	TGTGCCAGCTCACCACCGGCGGGACTTCTTACCGAGCAGTACTTC	CASSPPAGLLTEQYF
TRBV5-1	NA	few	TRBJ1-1	TGCGCCAGCAGCTTGGTGGGTGGAGGGGCGCGGTCTGAAGCTTTCTTT	CASSLVGGGARSEAFF
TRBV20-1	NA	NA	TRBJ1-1	TGCAGTGCAATCAATACCCTAGGAGCTTTCTTT	CSAINTLGAFF
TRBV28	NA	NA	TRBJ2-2	TGTGCCAGCAGTCCACCGGGGTCAGCGAACACCGGGGAGCTGTTTTTT	CASSPPGSANTGELFF
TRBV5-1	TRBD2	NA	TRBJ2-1	TGCGCCAGCAGCTTTTTAGCGGGAGGCCACTACAATGAGCAGTTCTTC	CASSFLAGGHYNEQFF
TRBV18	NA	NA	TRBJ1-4	TGTGCCAGCTCACCGGGCAGCCCGGAGGAAAAACTGTTTTTT	CASSPGSPEEKLFF
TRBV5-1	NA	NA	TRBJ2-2	TGCGCCAGCAGCTGGACTACCACCGGGGAGCTGTTTTTT	CASSWTTTGELFF
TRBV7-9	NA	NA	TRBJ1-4	TGTGCCAGCAGTTATAGTCGCGGGGCATCATTTAATGAAAAACTGTTTTTT	CASSYSRGASFNEKLFF
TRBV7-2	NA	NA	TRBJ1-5	TGTGCCAGCAGCTTAGAAGGGGGGAGGCCCCAGCATTTT	CASSLEGGRPQHF
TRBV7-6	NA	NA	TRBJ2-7	TGTGCCAGCAGCCCCCGCGGTGGCTACGAGCAGTACTTC	CASSPRGGYEQYF